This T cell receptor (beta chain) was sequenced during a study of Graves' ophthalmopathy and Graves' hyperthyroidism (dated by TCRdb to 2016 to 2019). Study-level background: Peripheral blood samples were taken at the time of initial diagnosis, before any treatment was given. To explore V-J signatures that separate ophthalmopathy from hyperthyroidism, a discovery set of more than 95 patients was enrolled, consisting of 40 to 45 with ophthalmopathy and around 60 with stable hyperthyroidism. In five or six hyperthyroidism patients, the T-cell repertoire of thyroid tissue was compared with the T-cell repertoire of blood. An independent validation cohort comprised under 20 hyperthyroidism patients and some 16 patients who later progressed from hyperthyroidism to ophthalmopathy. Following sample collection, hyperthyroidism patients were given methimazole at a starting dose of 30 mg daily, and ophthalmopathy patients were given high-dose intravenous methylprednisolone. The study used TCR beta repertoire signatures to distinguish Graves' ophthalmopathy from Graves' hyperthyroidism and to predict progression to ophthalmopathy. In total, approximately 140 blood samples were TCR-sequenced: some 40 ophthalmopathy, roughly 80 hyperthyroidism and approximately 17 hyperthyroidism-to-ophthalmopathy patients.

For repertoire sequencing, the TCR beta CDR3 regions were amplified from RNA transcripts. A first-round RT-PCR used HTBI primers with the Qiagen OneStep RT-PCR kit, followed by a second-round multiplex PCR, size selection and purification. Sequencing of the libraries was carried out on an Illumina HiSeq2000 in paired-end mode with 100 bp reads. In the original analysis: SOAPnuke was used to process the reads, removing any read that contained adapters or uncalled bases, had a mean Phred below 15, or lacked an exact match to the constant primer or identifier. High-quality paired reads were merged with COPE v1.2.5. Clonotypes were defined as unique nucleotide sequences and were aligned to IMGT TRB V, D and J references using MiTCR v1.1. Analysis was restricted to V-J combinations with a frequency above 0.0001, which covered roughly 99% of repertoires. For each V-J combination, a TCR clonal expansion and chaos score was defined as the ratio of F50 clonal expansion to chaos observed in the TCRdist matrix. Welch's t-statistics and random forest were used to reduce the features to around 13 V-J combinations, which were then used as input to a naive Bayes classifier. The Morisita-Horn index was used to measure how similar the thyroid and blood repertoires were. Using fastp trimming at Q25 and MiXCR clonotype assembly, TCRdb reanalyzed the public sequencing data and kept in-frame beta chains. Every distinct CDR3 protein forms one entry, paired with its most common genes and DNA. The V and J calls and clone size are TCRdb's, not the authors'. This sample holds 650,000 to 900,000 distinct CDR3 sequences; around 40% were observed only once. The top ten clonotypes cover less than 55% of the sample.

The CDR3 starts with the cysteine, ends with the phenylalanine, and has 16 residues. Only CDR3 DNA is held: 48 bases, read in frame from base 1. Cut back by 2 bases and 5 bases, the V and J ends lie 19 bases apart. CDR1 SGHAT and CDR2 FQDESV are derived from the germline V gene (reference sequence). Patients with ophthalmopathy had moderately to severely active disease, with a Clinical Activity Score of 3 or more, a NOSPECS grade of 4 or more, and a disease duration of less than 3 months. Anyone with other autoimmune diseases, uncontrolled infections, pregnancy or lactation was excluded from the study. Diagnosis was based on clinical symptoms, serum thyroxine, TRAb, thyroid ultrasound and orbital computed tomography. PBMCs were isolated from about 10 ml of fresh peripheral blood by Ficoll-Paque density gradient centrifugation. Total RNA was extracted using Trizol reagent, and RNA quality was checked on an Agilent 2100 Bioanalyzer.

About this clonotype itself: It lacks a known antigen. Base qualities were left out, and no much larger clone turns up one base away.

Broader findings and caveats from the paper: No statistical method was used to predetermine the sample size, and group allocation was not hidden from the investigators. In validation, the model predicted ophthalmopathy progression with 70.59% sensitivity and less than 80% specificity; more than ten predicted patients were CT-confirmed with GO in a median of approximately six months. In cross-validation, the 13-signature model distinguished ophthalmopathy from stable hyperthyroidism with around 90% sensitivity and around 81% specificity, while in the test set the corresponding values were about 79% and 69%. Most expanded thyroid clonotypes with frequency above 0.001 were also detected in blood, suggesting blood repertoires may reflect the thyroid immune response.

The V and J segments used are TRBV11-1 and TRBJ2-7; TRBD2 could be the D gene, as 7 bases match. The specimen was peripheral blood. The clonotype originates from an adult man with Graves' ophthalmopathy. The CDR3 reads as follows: CASSLPVTGGGNEQYF. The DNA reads TGTGCCAGCAGCTTACCCGTCACAGGCGGGGGCAACGAGCAGTACTTC. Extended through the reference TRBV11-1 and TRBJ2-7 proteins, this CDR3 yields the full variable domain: EAEVAQSPRYKITEKSQAVAFWCDPISGHATLYWYRQILGQGPELLVQFQDESVVDDSQLPKDRFSAERLKGVDSTLKIQPAELGDSAMYLCASSLPVTGGGNEQYFGPGTRLTVT.